This T cell receptor beta chain emerged from a study of Ad26.COV2.S vaccination and SARS-CoV-2 variants (dated by TCRdb to the early 2020s). About the investigation overall: TCRbeta repertoire sequencing served as the tool for gauging how specific and how broad the SARS-CoV-2-reactive T cell receptors were following Ad26.COV2.S vaccination. A total of roughly 32 samples were included in the TCR-sequenced set, comprising 19 Ad26.COV2.S vaccine recipients, 5 placebo recipients and 8 SARS-CoV-2 convalescent individuals.

Results and caveats for the whole study, not just this receptor: Comparable non-spike TCR breadth was observed between vaccine and placebo recipients, consistent with only spike being contained in the vaccine. According to the authors, total T cell responses may have been underestimated by the TCR breadth and depth analyses. Higher spike-specific TCR breadth was observed in Ad26.COV2.S recipients than in placebo recipients (P = 0.0014). Substantial breadth of spike-specific CD8+ and CD4+ T cell responses was reported after vaccination.

V loses 8 bases, J loses 6 bases, and the germline ends lie 11 bases apart. Its CDR3 holds 11 amino acids, cysteine through phenylalanine. Of the read, only the CDR3 DNA is kept; its 33 bases are in frame from base 1. CDR1 is given as SQVTM and CDR2 as ANQGSEA, both from the germline V gene. This specimen's time point label, per the study, means: individuals recovered from natural SARS-CoV-2 infection. In regard to this clone: The specificity of this receptor is unknown. No quality values exist for individual bases; no much larger clone is one base distant.

TCRbeta CDR3 regions were sequenced with the immunoSEQ Assay. After extraction, genomic DNA underwent amplification by bias-controlled multiplex PCR, followed by high-throughput sequencing. The authors' analysis ran thus. To quantify the absolute abundance of every unique TCRbeta CDR3 region, sequences were collapsed and filtered. T cell fraction was estimated by normalizing TCRbeta template counts to usable DNA, with usable DNA measured through amplification of reference genes found in all nucleated cells. Repertoire TCRs were annotated as SARS-CoV-2-specific by exact matching of V gene, CDR3 amino acid sequence and J gene to a known reactive TCR set. The reference SARS-CoV-2 TCR set was derived from MIRA and filtered for enrichment in COVID-19-positive ImmuneCODE repertoires, a step that removed public or cross-reactive TCRs. Drawing on the MIRA antigens, annotated TCRs were analysed further at the level of specific ORF or position within ORF. Breadth was defined as the number of annotated unique rearrangements divided by the total number of unique productive rearrangements, and depth was defined as the summed frequency of the annotated unique rearrangements. Two-sided Wilcoxon rank-sum tests were used to compare TCR breadth between groups. The table was pulled from immuneACCESS by TCRdb, which kept in-frame rearrangements only. Such tables lose some clones; where checked, under half of the loss comes from unresolved V genes, and the rest has no known cause. D and trimming were read from the DNA, whereas the V and J calls and clone size are those reported in that table. The sample table lists tens of thousands of clones, around 82% of them with a count of one. The ten largest clones represent around a sixth of the sample.

The material sequenced was peripheral blood, taken after recovery from COVID-19. This sequence uses TRBV29-1 and TRBJ2-1; no confident D gene assignment can be made. The receptor comes from a human donor who had recovered from COVID-19. The DNA reads as follows: TGCAGCCCCCAAGGGCCCAATGAGCAGTTCTTC. Translation gives CSPQGPNEQFF.